These 16 T cell receptor beta chains share one sample of origin, sequenced in a study of blood T cell repertoires in COVID-19. Clones were read by immunoSEQ multiplex PCR, and TCRdb kept only the in-frame ones, dropping some. The sample contains 150,000 to 200,000 clones, roughly 89% of which appear only once. Sequencing was performed on PBMCs or T cells enriched from blood (not recorded which). The receptors were gathered from a woman younger than 45 who had been exposed to COVID-19.

The V and J genes are TRBV5-1 and TRBJ1-1; D may be TRBD1 (6 bases). Germline V gene sequence: CDR1 SGHRS, CDR2 YFSETQ. The length of the CDR3 is 13 residues. Trimming took off 2 bases at V and 5 bases at J, with 10 bases between the two ends. DNA for the CDR3: TGCGCCAGCAGCTTAGCAGGGGTTACTGAAGCTTTCTTT. Its protein product is CASSLAGVTEAFF.

The chain employs TRBV5-5 and TRBJ1-5; 7 bases map to TRBD1. Germline trimming cut 2 bases from V and 2 bases from J; bases unmatched to any gene: 1. This CDR3 comprises 14 residues. Per germline, CDR1 SGHKS and CDR2 YYEKEE (reference sequence). As DNA, the CDR3 is TGTGCCAGCAGCTTCGACAGGGGCAATCAGCCCCAGCATTTT. Protein sequence: CASSFDRGNQPQHF. Full variable domain (missing parts from reference TRBV5-5 and TRBJ1-5): DAGVTQSPTHLIKTRGQQVTLRCSPISGHKSVSWYQQVLGQGPQFIFQYYEKEERGRGNFPDRFSARQFPNYSSELNVNALLLGDSALYLCASSFDRGNQPQHFGDGTRLSIL.

The chain joins TRBV5-1 to TRBJ2-3, with 8 positions matching TRBD2. This CDR3 contains 16 residues. The V gene's germline CDR1 is SGHRS and CDR2 YFSETQ. V lost 0 bases to trimming and J lost 3 bases; unmatched junction nucleotides: 6. The CDR3, as DNA: TGCGCCAGCAGCTTGGCGACGGGGGGGGCGACAGATACGCAGTATTTT. Amino acid sequence: CASSLATGGATDTQYF.

This chain uses TRBV4-3 with TRBJ1-2; no clear D. Germline V gene data show CDR1 as LGHNA and CDR2 as YSLEER. CDR3 length: 16 residues. Deletions cut 1 base from V and 6 bases from J, with 18 bases between. The CDR3 nucleotides are TGCGCCAGCAGCCAAGTTTCGTTGGGCCCGAGCCATGGCTACACCTTC. Its translation: CASSQVSLGPSHGYTF.

This clone has a single count. DNA of the CDR3: TGTGCCAGCAACCTTGCGGGGAGTTACAATGAGCAGTTCTTC. It specifies CASNLAGSYNEQFF. The chain has TRBV27 and TRBJ2-1; TRBD2 might be the D (6 bases). The CDR3 runs 14 residues. V lost 7 bases to trimming and J lost 4 bases, with 14 bases between them. Germline CDR1 and CDR2: MNHEY and SMNVEV (reference sequence).

This chain joins TRBV10-2 and TRBJ2-7; D gene ambiguous. Germline V gene data show CDR1 as WSHSY and CDR2 as SAAADI. This CDR3 region has 10 residues. Deletions cut 3 bases from V and 7 bases from J, with 4 bases between. The CDR3 sequence: CASSDREQYF. The CDR3 DNA is TGCGCCAGCAGTGACAGGGAGCAGTACTTC.

This chain uses TRBV19 with TRBJ1-2; 8 bases are a match to TRBD1. Germline loops: CDR1 LNHDA, CDR2 SQIVND (reference sequence). The length of the CDR3 is 15 residues. J was trimmed by 6 bases and V by 9 bases; bases with no gene match: 15. Written as DNA, the CDR3 is TGTGCCAGCCATACCCAAACAACGACAGGGGATGGCTACACCTTC. This encodes CASHTQTTTGDGYTF.

V gene TRBV5-1 combines with J gene TRBJ2-2; 10 nucleotides line up with TRBD1. The junction had 3 bases not matched to a gene; V was cut back by 3 bases and J by 4 bases. CDR1 and CDR2 (germline): SGHRS, YFSETQ. The CDR3 is 15 residues long. The CDR3 DNA is TGCGCCAGCAGCTGGGACAGGGGCGGCACCGGGGAGCTGTTTTTT. Translated: CASSWDRGGTGELFF.

J is TRBJ2-3 and V is TRBV5-6, with D possibly being TRBD2 (6 bases). Germline loops: CDR1 SGHDT, CDR2 YYEEEE. Trimming removed 5 bases at V and 10 bases at J, with 11 bases between. This CDR3 contains 11 residues. The CDR3 nucleotides read TGTGCCAGCAGGGCCGGGAGCGCGCAGTATTTT. Protein: CASRAGSAQYF.

This clone was detected a few times. The J gene is TRBJ2-4, the V gene TRBV9; 11 nucleotides line up with TRBD2. With 3 bases clipped from V and 2 bases from J, the junction kept 10 bases outside the gene matches. The CDR3 spans 18 residues. The germline V gene has CDR1 SGDLS and CDR2 YYNGEE. The CDR3 bases are TGTGCCAGCAGCGGCTCAGTTAGCGGGGGGGAGTCCAAAAACATTCAGTACTTC. This encodes CASSGSVSGGESKNIQYF.

J is TRBJ1-1 and V is TRBV11-2; no clear D. CDR1 is SGHAT and CDR2 is FQNNGV in the germline V gene. The CDR3 contains 11 residues. V dropped 5 bases and J dropped 2 bases, with 3 bases sitting between them. CDR3 DNA sequence: TGTGCCAGCAGCCTCAACACTGAAGCTTTCTTT. Translated, it gives CASSLNTEAFF.

The rearrangement uses TRBV5-1 and TRBJ2-1, with TRBD2 matching 10 bases. CDR3 length: 19 residues. Germline trimming cut 2 bases from V and 7 bases from J; bases unmatched to any gene: 18. Per germline, CDR1 SGHRS and CDR2 YFSETQ. CDR3 DNA: TGCGCCAGCAGCTTCGGGGCTAGCGGGGGCCCAACAGGGAGAAATGAGCAGTTCTTC. Its translation: CASSFGASGGPTGRNEQFF.

The sample holds one count of this clone. The chain is built from TRBV27 and TRBJ2-7, with 7 bases matching TRBD2. The CDR3 runs 15 residues. The junction had 4 bases not matched to a gene; V was cut back by 2 bases and J by 0 bases. Per germline, CDR1 MNHEY and CDR2 SMNVEV (reference sequence). The CDR3 DNA is TGTGCCAGCAGTTTAGTGGGGGGGTACTCCTACGAGCAGTACTTC. Residues: CASSLVGGYSYEQYF.

The chain joins TRBV12-2 to TRBJ1-1; no DNA check was done on the table's D call, TRBD1. TRBV12-2 is described as a pseudogene. The CDR3 runs 17 residues. For the CDR3, the DNA is TGTGCAAGTCGCTCCCGGACAGGAGCCAATGCGAACACTGAAGCTTTCTTT. Amino acids: CASRSRTGANANTEAFF.

The genes are TRBV5-1 and TRBJ2-7; 9 nucleotides line up with TRBD2. Trimming removed 5 bases from V and 4 bases from J; junction bases left unmatched: 7. From germline, CDR1 is SGHRS and CDR2 YFSETQ. The length of the CDR3 is 14 residues. The CDR3 DNA follows: TGCGCCAGCAGGGGAGCGGGGGGCCCATACGAGCAGTACTTC. The encoded protein is CASRGAGGPYEQYF.

V usage is TRBV4-1 and J usage is TRBJ2-1; 9 nucleotides match TRBD1. Germline V CDR1 and CDR2: MGHRA, YSYEKL. CDR3 size: 14 residues. Unmatched junction bases numbered 12, after V lost 3 bases and J lost 15 bases. The CDR3, as DNA: TGCGCCAGCAGCCATCCCGGTGTAGGGACAGGGATGTTCTTC. Translation: CASSHPGVGTGMFF.